A single sample gave rise to the 3 T cell receptor beta chains below, sequenced in a study of cytomegalovirus exposure and HLA in healthy donors. This table comes from immunoSEQ multiplex PCR, and its TCRdb copy is limited to in-frame clones, with some not included. The repertoire holds 250,000 to 300,000 clones, with 86% as singletons. Sequencing was done on a sample of PBMCs. Receptors originate from a woman under 30 in good health and CMV-seronegative.

CDR3 residues: CASSPSARLGTEAFF. The CDR3 DNA reads TGTGCCAGCTCACCCTCCGCCAGGCTGGGCACTGAAGCTTTCTTT. The J gene is TRBJ1-1, the V gene TRBV18; no clear D gene. The V end lost 3 bases, the J end lost 4 bases, and 15 bases lay between the germline ends. The germline CDR1 and CDR2 sequences are KGHSH and LQKENI. The CDR3 runs to 15 residues.

The rearrangement links TRBV30 to TRBJ2-2; 12 bases line up with TRBD2. This CDR3 is 15 amino acids long. Germline V lookup: CDR1 GTSNPN, CDR2 SVGIG (reference sequence). Trimming at V came to 5 bases and at J to 5 bases, leaving 6 bases not matched to a gene. The CDR3 sequence: CAWDGLAGTTGELFF. CDR3 nucleotide sequence: TGTGCCTGGGACGGACTAGCGGGGACGACCGGGGAGCTGTTTTTT.

The gene calls are TRBV13 and TRBJ1-1, with D tentatively TRBD1 (5 bases). V lost 4 bases to trimming and J lost 8 bases, with 8 bases between them. CDR3 length equals 11 residues. Germline CDR1 PRHDT, CDR2 FYEKMQ (reference sequence). The DNA for the CDR3 is TGTGCCAGCAGCTCCAGGGTGGAAGCTTTCTTT. It yields the protein CASSSRVEAFF.